This T cell receptor beta chain was sequenced in a study of CD8+ T cells in alopecia areata. Regarding the study as a whole: Amid tofacitinib therapy, many expanded lesional clones stayed present in scalp and blood. Scalp sample data also include resident alphabeta T cells from normal skin.

Germline CDR1 is KGHSH and CDR2 is LQKENI. V lost 1 base to trimming and J lost 1 base; unmatched junction nucleotides: 5. The CDR3 loop spans 16 amino acids. The authors extracted RNA and reverse transcribed it into cDNA as the sequencing template. Generated by immunoSEQ multiplex PCR, the TCRdb table keeps only in-frame clones and is missing some. The table has roughly 250,000 clones, around 64% seen once. Treatment defined: oral pan-JAK inhibitor, 5-10 mg twice daily. Alopecia areata patients provided lesional scalp punch biopsies and peripheral blood. For this clone: The antigen is undetermined.

Here the sequenced sample was CD4+ T cells sorted from blood, taken between weeks 51 and 54, from a patient treated with tofacitinib. The TCR comes from a human donor with alopecia areata. The V gene is TRBV18, the J gene TRBJ2-3, with 7 nucleotides matching TRBD1. CDR3 region: CASSPLYQGGTDTQYF. The CDR3 DNA sequence: TGTGCCAGCTCACCACTGTATCAGGGGGGCACAGATACGCAGTATTTT.